One T cell receptor beta chain is described in this entry. Measured with immunoSEQ multiplex PCR; TCRdb has only the in-frame clones, and not every one. The sample has more than 95,000 clones, 85% to 90% seen once. The data stem from a study of blood T cell repertoires in COVID-19. Germline CDR1 and CDR2: SGHTA and FQGNSA. CDR3 length: 17 amino acids. The V gene end was trimmed by 5 bases and the J gene end by 4 bases; junction bases not matched to a gene: 7. Sequences were obtained from peripheral blood. This receptor was taken from a woman of 80 years or more with COVID-19, enrolled during active disease. This chain links TRBV7-2 with TRBJ2-1, with 14 nucleotides matching TRBD2. DNA of the CDR3: TGTGCCAGCAGCAAAAGACTAGCGGGAGGGGGGTACAATGAGCAGTTCTTC. Its protein product is CASSKRLAGGGYNEQFF.